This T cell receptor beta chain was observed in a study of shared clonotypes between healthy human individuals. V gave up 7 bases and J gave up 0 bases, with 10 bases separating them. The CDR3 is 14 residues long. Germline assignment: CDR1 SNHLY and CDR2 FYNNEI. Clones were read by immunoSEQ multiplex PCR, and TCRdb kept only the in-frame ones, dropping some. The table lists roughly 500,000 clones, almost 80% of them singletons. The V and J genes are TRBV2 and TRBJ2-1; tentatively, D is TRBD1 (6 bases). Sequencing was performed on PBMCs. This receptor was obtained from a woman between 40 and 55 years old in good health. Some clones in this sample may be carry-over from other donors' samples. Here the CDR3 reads CASNQGSSYNEQFF. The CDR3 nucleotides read TGTGCCAGCAATCAGGGGAGCTCCTACAATGAGCAGTTCTTC. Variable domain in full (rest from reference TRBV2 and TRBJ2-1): EPEVTQTPSHQVTQMGQEVILRCVPISNHLYFYWYRQILGQKVEFLVSFYNNEISEKSEIFDDQFSVERPDGSNFTLKIRSTKLEDSAMYFCASNQGSSYNEQFFGPGTRLTVL.